The 26 T cell receptor beta chains in this list originate from one sample, sequenced in a study of shared clonotypes between healthy human individuals. The data were produced by immunoSEQ multiplex PCR, yet TCRdb's version contains in-frame clones alone and is incomplete. The sample lists fewer than 2.5 million clones, roughly 93% occurring once. Sample: naive CD4+ T cells from PBMCs. Documented subset: CD45RA+ positively selected. These receptors were collected from a man younger than 35 in good health. Some clones in this sample may be carry-over from other donors' samples.

The chain employs TRBV2 and TRBJ2-5, with a weak D call TRBD2 (6 bases). Germline V gene sequence: CDR1 SNHLY, CDR2 FYNNEI. The CDR3 runs to 15 residues. V was cut by 4 bases and J by 6 bases, with 18 bases left in between. CDR3 sequence: CASSANLAAGQTQYF. The CDR3 coding sequence is TGTGCCAGCAGTGCAAACCTTGCGGCGGGACAGACCCAGTACTTC.

A remark on this clone: Other DNA sequences in this specimen translate into the identical CDR3. J is TRBJ2-3 and V is TRBV4-3; 7 positions agree with TRBD2. The trim removed 0 bases at V and 1 base at J, leaving 4 bases unmatched. Germline V gene lookup returns CDR1 LGHNA and CDR2 YSLEER. The CDR3 is 16 residues long. The CDR3, as DNA: TGCGCCAGCAGCCAAGATCGGGCGGGAGGCACAGATACGCAGTATTTT. Translation: CASSQDRAGGTDTQYF.

The chain recombines TRBV28 with TRBJ1-5; D may be TRBD1 (6 bases). This CDR3 has 16 amino acids. The germline V gene encodes CDR1 MDHEN and CDR2 SYDVKM. Trimming removed 10 bases at V and 0 bases at J, with 19 bases between. CDR3 loop: CATRIGQSYSNQPQHF. As DNA, the CDR3 is TGTGCCACCAGAATCGGACAGTCGTATAGCAATCAGCCCCAGCATTTT. Using reference TRBV28 and TRBJ1-5 for the parts outside the CDR3, the full variable domain is DVKVTQSSRYLVKRTGEKVFLECVQDMDHENMFWYRQDPGLGLRLIYFSYDVKMKEKGDIPEGYSVSREKKERFSLILESASTNQTSMYLCATRIGQSYSNQPQHFGDGTRLSIL.

The J gene is TRBJ1-1, the V gene TRBV30, with 9 bases fitting TRBD1. V dropped 3 bases and J dropped 3; count of bases not matched to a gene: 2. From germline, CDR1 is GTSNPN and CDR2 SVGIG (reference sequence). The CDR3 extends over 13 amino acids. The DNA of the CDR3 is TGTGCCTGGAGAGGACAGGGGTACACTGAAGCTTTCTTT. It is translated as CAWRGQGYTEAFF.

This clone appeared once. The CDR3 DNA reads TGTGCCAGCAGTTGGGGGACAGGCTCGAACACCGGGGAGCTGTTTTTT. Translated, it gives CASSWGTGSNTGELFF. The chain combines TRBV6-5 with TRBJ2-2; TRBD1 agrees at 8 bases. The ends lost 4 bases at V and 0 bases at J; junction bases unmatched: 4. The CDR3 contains 16 residues. Germline V gives CDR1 MNHEY, CDR2 SVGAGI.

Worth noting for this clone: The conserved closing phenylalanine or tryptophan is absent in this CDR3, likely reflecting a read error. No DNA is shown, since the ends of the CDR3 on it are uncertain; the CDR3 is the one TCRdb lists. This chain links TRBV21-1 with TRBJ1-1. TRBV21-1 is a pseudogene locus. The CDR3 is made up of 10 amino acids, end residues included. CDR3 residues: CASSTRPPLT.

The chain has TRBV7-3 and TRBJ2-1; D remains unclear. The CDR3 length is 15 residues. Between the trimmed V and J ends, which lost 5 bases and 0 bases, there was a span of 11 bases. Germline CDR1 and CDR2: SGHTA and FQGTGA. In nucleotides, the CDR3 is TGTGCCAGCAGCGTAAACAGTGACTCCTACAATGAGCAGTTCTTC. It codes for CASSVNSDSYNEQFF. Complete variable domain (other parts from reference TRBV7-3 and TRBJ2-1): GAGVSQTPSNKVTEKGKYVELRCDPISGHTALYWYRQSLGQGPEFLIYFQGTGAADDSGLPNDRFFAVRPEGSVSTLKIQRTERGDSAVYLCASSVNSDSYNEQFFGPGTRLTVL.

The chain recombines TRBV29-1 with TRBJ2-3, with 8 bases identical to TRBD1. This CDR3 has 15 residues. Germline trimming cut 3 bases from V and 6 bases from J; bases unmatched to any gene: 11. CDR1 SQVTM and CDR2 ANQGSEA come from the germline V gene. The CDR3: CSVDERQGARDTQYF. Written as DNA, the CDR3 is TGCAGCGTTGATGAACGGCAGGGGGCAAGGGATACGCAGTATTTT.

This chain links TRBV7-2 with TRBJ2-3; D gene unclear. The germline V gene encodes CDR1 SGHTA and CDR2 FQGNSA. The CDR3 is 13 residues long. V lost 5 bases and J lost 1, with 7 bases in between. DNA for the CDR3: TGTGCCAGCAGCGAGTCCGGCACAGATACGCAGTATTTT. This encodes CASSESGTDTQYF.

This clone was seen a few times. CDR3 loop: CASSLIVSAEAFF. CDR3 sequence (DNA): TGTGCCAGCAGCTTAATCGTTTCGGCTGAAGCTTTCTTT. The chain recombines TRBV11-3 with TRBJ1-1; D is undetermined. Per germline, CDR1 SGHNT and CDR2 YENEEA. Trimming removed 2 bases at V and 6 bases at J, with 10 bases between. The CDR3 runs to 13 residues.

CDR3 sequence (DNA): TGTGCCAGCAGTGCCCAGGCGTACGGCTACACCTTC. Translating gives CASSAQAYGYTF. The chain is built from TRBV28 and TRBJ1-2; D not certain. The CDR3 is 12 residues long. Trimming pared 5 bases from V and 8 bases from J, leaving 12 bases between. Germline CDR1 MDHEN, CDR2 SYDVKM.

This clone was seen once. The chain combines TRBV7-2 with TRBJ2-1, with a weak D call TRBD2 (6 bases). CDR1 and CDR2 from the germline V gene are SGHTA and FQGNSA. This CDR3 contains 15 residues. The V end lost 8 bases, the J end lost 0 bases, and 14 bases lay between the germline ends. CDR3 region: CASSIGRSSYNEQFF. The CDR3 coding sequence is TGTGCCAGCTCAATTGGGAGGAGCTCCTACAATGAGCAGTTCTTC.

V is TRBV2 and J is TRBJ2-1, with 11 bases aligning to TRBD1. This CDR3 comprises 14 residues. The V and J ends lost 6 bases and 6 bases, in that order; junction bases with no gene match: 4. Germline lookup yields CDR1 SNHLY and CDR2 FYNNEI. This chain's CDR3 is CASREDRGLNEQFF. In DNA form, the CDR3 reads TGTGCCAGCAGGGAGGACAGGGGGCTCAATGAGCAGTTCTTC.

V gene TRBV5-1 combines with J gene TRBJ2-7; possible D gene TRBD2, 5 bases. Germline V gene data show CDR1 as SGHRS and CDR2 as YFSETQ. The V and J ends lost 1 base and 5 bases respectively, with 16 bases between them. The CDR3 loop spans 15 amino acids. Written as DNA, the CDR3 is TGCGCCAGCAGCTTGACGAGGACTTTTCCAAACGAGCAGTACTTC. It codes for CASSLTRTFPNEQYF.

This clone was found once. The chain joins TRBV27 to TRBJ1-5, with a weak D call TRBD1 (6 bases). CDR3 size: 15 residues. Trimming removed 5 bases at V and 1 base at J, with 12 bases between. Per germline, CDR1 MNHEY and CDR2 SMNVEV (reference sequence). CDR3 sequence: CASSDPGQSNQPQHF. The CDR3 nucleotides read TGTGCCAGCAGTGACCCGGGACAAAGCAATCAGCCCCAGCATTTT.

This rearrangement joins TRBV29-1 to TRBJ2-3; D gene ambiguous. There are 12 residues in the CDR3. CDR1 SQVTM and CDR2 ANQGSEA come from the germline V gene. The ends were cut back, 8 bases at V and 4 bases at J, with 13 bases in the middle. CDR3 loop: CSPRRVADTQYF. As DNA, the CDR3 is TGCAGCCCCCGGCGAGTCGCAGATACGCAGTATTTT.

J is TRBJ2-7 and V is TRBV18; TRBD1 might be the D (5 bases). The CDR3 has 13 residues. The V end was cut by 3 bases, the J end by 4 bases, with 10 bases between. Germline CDR1 KGHSH, CDR2 LQKENI. CDR3 sequence: CASSPRQLYEQYF. The CDR3 nucleotides are TGTGCCAGCTCACCCCGACAGTTATACGAGCAGTACTTC.

The V and J genes are TRBV28 and TRBJ2-5, with TRBD2 matching 7 bases. V gave up 6 bases and J gave up 5 bases; unmatched junction bases: 12. The CDR3 length is 15 residues. CDR1 and CDR2 from the germline V gene are MDHEN and SYDVKM. The CDR3 DNA reads TGTGCCAGCAGACCCCCCGGGCGGGAGTGGGAGACCCAGTACTTC. This translates into CASRPPGREWETQYF. Combining the CDR3 with reference TRBV28 and TRBJ2-5 gives the whole variable domain DVKVTQSSRYLVKRTGEKVFLECVQDMDHENMFWYRQDPGLGLRLIYFSYDVKMKEKGDIPEGYSVSREKKERFSLILESASTNQTSMYLCASRPPGREWETQYFGPGTRLLVL.

This sequence joins TRBV5-1 and TRBJ2-5; tentatively, D is TRBD1 (6 bases). The CDR3 has 15 residues. Germline lookup yields CDR1 SGHRS and CDR2 YFSETQ. V shed 3 bases and J shed 1 base, with 13 bases lying between them. The CDR3, as DNA: TGCGCCAGCAGCTCGGGACACCGATCCCAAGAGACCCAGTACTTC. The encoded protein is CASSSGHRSQETQYF.

V usage is TRBV30 and J usage is TRBJ2-7; D perhaps matches TRBD1 (5 bases). The CDR3 is made up of 15 amino acids. Trimming took 4 bases from V and 0 from J, leaving 16 bases between them. CDR1 and CDR2 from the germline V gene are GTSNPN and SVGIG (reference sequence). CDR3 bases: TGTGCCTGGAACTCTGACAGTGCTACCTCCTACGAGCAGTACTTC. Its translation: CAWNSDSATSYEQYF. The full variable domain, with the rest looked up from reference TRBV30 and TRBJ2-7, is SQTIHQWPATLVQPVGSPLSLECTVEGTSNPNLYWYRQAAGRGLQLLFYSVGIGQISSEVPQNLSASRPQDRQFILSSKKLLLSDSGFYLCAWNSDSATSYEQYFGPGTRLTVT.

Of note for this clone: Different DNA sequences within this sample yield the same CDR3. The J gene is TRBJ1-1, the V gene TRBV30; no reliable D call. Trimming left V 2 bases short and J 3 bases short, with 1 base between. Germline-derived CDR1 and CDR2 are GTSNPN and SVGIG (reference sequence). This CDR3 region has 10 residues. Written as DNA, the CDR3 is TGTGCCTGGAGTCACACTGAAGCTTTCTTT. Its translation: CAWSHTEAFF.

The V gene is TRBV28, the J gene TRBJ2-3, with D possibly being TRBD1 or TRBD2 (6 bases each). There are 14 residues in the CDR3. Trimming pared 6 bases from V and 6 bases from J, leaving 16 bases between. Germline values: CDR1 MDHEN, CDR2 SYDVKM. The CDR3 DNA sequence: TGTGCCAGCAGCCCGCGCTGGGGGGCCGATACGCAGTATTTT. This codes for CASSPRWGADTQYF.

This chain connects TRBV5-1 to TRBJ2-7, with 7 bases identical to TRBD1. Unmatched junction bases numbered 12, after V lost 8 bases and J lost 4 bases. The CDR3 contains 14 residues. CDR1 and CDR2 (germline): SGHRS, YFSETQ. The CDR3 is CASRPGTDFYEQYF. The CDR3 region has the DNA TGCGCCAGTAGACCCGGGACAGACTTTTACGAGCAGTACTTC.

In regard to this clone: Other DNA sequences in this specimen translate into the identical CDR3. The chain uses TRBV6-5 and TRBJ1-2; D remains unclear. V gave up 2 bases and J gave up 2 bases, with 6 bases separating them. Per the germline V gene, CDR1 is MNHEY and CDR2 is SVGAGI. The CDR3 runs to 13 residues. The CDR3 spells CASSYRENYGYTF. The CDR3 coding sequence is TGTGCCAGCAGTTACCGGGAAAACTATGGCTACACCTTC.

For this clone: Other DNA sequences in the sample encode the same CDR3. The chain joins TRBV28 to TRBJ1-2; D remains ambiguous. Germline lookup yields CDR1 MDHEN and CDR2 SYDVKM. V lost 6 bases and J lost 4, with 9 bases in between. The CDR3 has 12 residues. The CDR3 protein is CASSLALYGYTF. CDR3 nucleotide sequence: TGTGCCAGCAGCCTCGCCCTCTATGGCTACACCTTC.

The V and J genes are TRBV6-5 and TRBJ1-5; D is possibly TRBD1 (5 bases). Trimming took off 2 bases at V and 1 base at J, with 9 bases between the two ends. Germline V gene sequence: CDR1 MNHEY, CDR2 SVGAGI. CDR3 length: 15 residues. This CDR3 reads CASSYGANSNQPQHF. The CDR3 DNA reads TGTGCCAGCAGTTACGGGGCGAACAGCAATCAGCCCCAGCATTTT.